This is a list of T cell receptor beta chains from one sample in a study of T cells in Graves' hyperthyroidism and ophthalmopathy. TCRdb called the multiplex PCR reads again in MiXCR, with one record for every CDR3 protein. Among around 800,000 distinct CDR3 sequences listed, approximately 40% were seen once. Sequenced input: blood. The receptors originated from a young man with Graves' hyperthyroidism. CDR3s include the opening cysteine and the closing phenylalanine or tryptophan. Clone sizes are given selectively: once, few, many, or a class where the clone is expanded.

clone_size	v_call	j_call	cdr3_aa
many	TRBV19	TRBJ2-7	CASSHRQGLSVF
many	TRBV25-1	TRBJ2-7	CASWSGESYEQYF
NA	TRBV29-1	TRBJ2-7	CSATSEVPYEQYF
NA	TRBV10-3	TRBJ1-5	CAISDWHGVGGNQPQHF
few	TRBV4-3	TRBJ1-1	CASSQEWGDEAFF
once	TRBV20-1	TRBJ2-7	CSARVQGEEQYF
few	TRBV5-1	TRBJ2-7	CASREVVGYEQYF
many	TRBV2	TRBJ1-1	CASSEPGWDTEAFF
NA	TRBV7-9	TRBJ2-5	CASSPAGLAGRETQYF
NA	TRBV11-2	TRBJ2-7	CTSSVLAGQGLEQYF
NA	TRBV2	TRBJ1-4	CASSPDSSNEKLFF
NA	TRBV19	TRBJ2-6	CASSIIRGETSGANVLTF
NA	TRBV12-3/TRBV12-4	TRBJ2-7	CASSFAGGDYEQYF
NA	TRBV9	TRBJ1-2	CASSDARLNYGYTF
many	TRBV29-1	TRBJ1-1	CSVEDLGVGTEAFF
many	TRBV29-1	TRBJ2-5	CSVGAGRETQYF
NA	TRBV2	TRBJ1-1	CASSSGIHTEAFF
NA	TRBV20-1	TRBJ2-7	CSARETGGPSYEQYF
NA	TRBV24-1	TRBJ2-7	CATSDSGTAHSYEQYF
NA	TRBV15	TRBJ1-5	CATRGRDRTDNQPQHF
few	TRBV14	TRBJ1-1	CASARLDRTEAFF
few	TRBV5-5	TRBJ1-2	CASSIFRGDYGYTF
NA	TRBV6-5	TRBJ2-7	CASSSPTGKFSYEQYF
few	TRBV12-3/TRBV12-4	TRBJ2-2	CASSPGHTGELFF
many	TRBV29-1	TRBJ1-2	CSVDGQGLGYTF
NA	TRBV20-1	TRBJ1-5	CSARKWQPQHF
NA	TRBV6-1	TRBJ2-7	CASSELDRVNYEQYF
many	TRBV15	TRBJ1-4	CATSRRGEEKLFF
few	TRBV7-2	TRBJ1-1	CASSGSRGRLGTEAFF
NA	TRBV5-1	TRBJ2-5	CASSFRPSDQETQYF
many	TRBV29-1	TRBJ1-2	CSSDSIANYGYTF
many	TRBV20-1	TRBJ2-7	CSARVGGEQYF
few	TRBV6-5	TRBJ1-1	CASSDPTLGTEAFF
NA	TRBV7-3	TRBJ2-7	CASSRDRGLSYEQYF
few	TRBV6-5	TRBJ2-2	CASRQGYSAGELFF
NA	TRBV9	TRBJ1-5	CASSVAGAGGQPQHF
few	TRBV29-1	TRBJ2-3	CSVLPGSTDTQYF
NA	TRBV11-2	TRBJ2-5	CASSFRQGGQTQYF
NA	TRBV9	TRBJ1-2	CASSDDRDLGYTF
NA	TRBV29-1	TRBJ2-5	CSVIAGQGEETQYF
NA	TRBV10-3	TRBJ1-1	CAISVQQMGTEAFF
few	TRBV2	TRBJ2-2	CASSYSVPGGRTGELFF
NA	TRBV5-1	TRBJ2-7	CASSLDQGTYEQYF
NA	TRBV5-6	TRBJ1-5	CASSLSGGSQPQHF